This TCR beta chain appears in the sequencing data of a study of blood T cell repertoires in COVID-19. The CDR3 contains 17 residues. V lost 2 bases to trimming and J lost 6 bases; unmatched junction nucleotides: 16. Germline CDR1 reads SGHVS; CDR2 reads FNYEAQ. Only in-frame clones appear in the TCRdb table, and some are missing; sequencing was by immunoSEQ multiplex PCR. This sample has some 250,000 clones, with roughly nine tenths found just once. The receptor comes from a woman in her 30s with COVID-19, enrolled during active disease. Sequenced material: peripheral blood. The chain combines TRBV7-6 with TRBJ2-7, with TRBD1 identical over 7 bases. The CDR3 bases are TGTGCCAGCAGCTTACAGGCCCCACAGGGGTCGTACGCCGAGCAGTACTTC. This translates into CASSLQAPQGSYAEQYF.